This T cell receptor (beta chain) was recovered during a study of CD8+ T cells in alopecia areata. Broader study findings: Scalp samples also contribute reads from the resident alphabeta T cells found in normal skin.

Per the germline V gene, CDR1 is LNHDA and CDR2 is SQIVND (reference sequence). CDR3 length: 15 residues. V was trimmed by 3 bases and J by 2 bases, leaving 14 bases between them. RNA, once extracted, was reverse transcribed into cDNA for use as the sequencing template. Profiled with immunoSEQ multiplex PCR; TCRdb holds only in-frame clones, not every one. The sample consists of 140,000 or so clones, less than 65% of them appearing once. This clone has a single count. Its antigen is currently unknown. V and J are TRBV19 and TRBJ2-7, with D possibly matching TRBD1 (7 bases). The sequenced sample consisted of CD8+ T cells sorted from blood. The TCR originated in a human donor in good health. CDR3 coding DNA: TGTGCCAGTAGTATTTGGGGGGACAGAGCCTACGAGCAGTACTTC. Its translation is CASSIWGDRAYEQYF.